This T cell receptor (beta chain) was obtained from a study of T cells in Graves' hyperthyroidism and ophthalmopathy. Turning to the study itself: Once the initial diagnosis was made, peripheral blood was obtained before any treatment. The study's findings and limits: Separating ophthalmopathy from stable hyperthyroidism was achieved by a 13 V-J model.

The CDR3 is 18 residues long. Unmatched junction bases numbered 11, after V lost 4 bases and J lost 2 bases. CDR1 and CDR2 from the germline V gene are SGHDT and YYEEEE. RNA transcripts provided the source from which TCR beta CDR3 regions were amplified. Carried out on the TCR CDR3, a first-round RT-PCR used the HTBI primer set. Each CDR3 protein gets one entry after TCRdb re-called the multiplex PCR reads with MiXCR. Here the sample spans more than 300,000 distinct CDR3 sequences, about a sixth being singletons. Diagnostic decisions used clinical symptoms, serum thyroxine and TRAb, thyroid ultrasound and orbital computed tomography. Blood was sampled at initial diagnosis of hyperthyroidism, prior to onset of any ophthalmopathy symptoms. This clonotype was picked up many times. Its cognate antigen is unknown.

The receptor was derived from a woman aged 25 to 39 with Graves' hyperthyroidism that later progressed to Graves' ophthalmopathy. The gene calls are TRBV5-6 and TRBJ2-5; 13 bases map to TRBD2. Material: blood. This CDR3 is CASSLWTSGGFSQETQYF. CDR3 coding DNA: TGTGCCAGCAGCCTCTGGACTAGCGGGGGATTTTCGCAAGAGACCCAGTACTTC.